These T cell receptor beta chains were read from a single sample in a study of T cells in Graves' hyperthyroidism and ophthalmopathy. Via MiXCR, TCRdb re-called the multiplex PCR reads, giving one row per CDR3 protein. The sample includes approximately 370,000 distinct CDR3 sequences, about 15% seen only once; the top ten take approximately 32%. The sample was blood. The source is a young woman with Graves' hyperthyroidism. Each CDR3 is given with its conserved first and last residue. A D gene is named only where the DNA matches it firmly. For some rows the clone size is stated as once, few or many, or as a class when expanded; others skip it.

j_call,v_call,d_call,clone_size,cdr3_aa,cdr3_nt
TRBJ2-1,TRBV2,TRBD1,many,CASRPSTGNHEQFF,TGTGCCAGCAGGCCTTCGACAGGGAATCATGAGCAGTTCTTC
TRBJ2-1,TRBV12-3/TRBV12-4,-,many,CASSLLTGGHNEQFF,TGTGCCAGCAGTTTGTTGACAGGCGGCCACAATGAGCAGTTCTTC
TRBJ2-6,TRBV28,-,few,CASSFNVGRGSGANVLTF,TGTGCCAGCAGTTTTAATGTTGGCAGGGGTTCGGGGGCCAACGTCCTGACTTTC
TRBJ1-3,TRBV6-5,-,-,CASSYDRDLGNTIYF,TGTGCCAGCAGTTACGACCGGGACTTAGGTAACACCATATATTTT
TRBJ2-1,TRBV28,-,many,CASSPMGPMDSSYNEQFF,TGTGCCAGCAGTCCCATGGGGCCTATGGACTCCTCCTACAATGAGCAGTTCTTC
TRBJ2-1,TRBV20-1,-,-,CSARASQGYNEQFF,TGCAGTGCTAGAGCTTCCCAGGGCTACAATGAGCAGTTCTTC
TRBJ2-1,TRBV19,-,few,CASSSVGGHNEQFF,TGTGCCAGTAGTAGTGTTGGAGGGCACAATGAGCAGTTCTTC
TRBJ1-1,TRBV28,-,-,CASSLMGDGPMNTEAFF,TGTGCCAGCAGTTTAATGGGGGACGGACCGATGAACACTGAAGCTTTCTTT
TRBJ1-5,TRBV6-5,-,-,CASSYSRWGTQPQHF,TGTGCCAGCAGTTACTCCCGATGGGGGACCCAGCCCCAGCATTTT
TRBJ2-2,TRBV7-3,-,few,CASNLPGTGELFF,TGTGCCAGCAACCTTCCCGGGACCGGGGAGCTGTTTTTT
TRBJ1-2,TRBV28,TRBD1,few,CASSSITGEEGYGYTF,TGTGCCAGCAGTTCGATAACAGGGGAGGAGGGCTATGGCTACACCTTC
TRBJ2-1,TRBV9,TRBD2,once,CASSVVGGGSSYNEQFF,TGTGCCAGCAGCGTAGTAGGTGGCGGGAGCTCCTACAATGAGCAGTTCTTC
TRBJ2-3,TRBV20-1,-,many,CSAPSGNPRFVTQYF,TGCAGTGCCCCATCGGGTAACCCTCGTTTTGTTACGCAGTATTTT
TRBJ1-6,TRBV2,-,few,CASSETRAGYRSPLHF,TGTGCCAGCAGTGAAACGAGGGCAGGTTACAGATCACCCCTCCACTTT
TRBJ1-5,TRBV6-2/TRBV6-3,-,once,CASPKGKVGF,TGTGCCAGCCCTAAGGGCAAGGTAGGGTTT
TRBJ1-1,TRBV12-3/TRBV12-4,TRBD1,many,CASSPTGGASEAFF,TGTGCCAGCAGCCCCACAGGGGGCGCCTCTGAAGCTTTCTTT
TRBJ1-2,TRBV3-1,TRBD1,many,CASTTIGQGRGYTF,TGTGCCAGCACTACGATAGGACAGGGTCGGGGCTACACCTTC
TRBJ2-1,TRBV6-2/TRBV6-3,TRBD2,-,CASSVAGGFNEQFF,TGTGCCAGCAGTGTAGCGGGAGGATTCAATGAGCAGTTCTTC
TRBJ2-4,TRBV20-1,-,few,CSARDGLAKNIQYF,TGCAGTGCTAGAGATGGTCTAGCCAAAAACATTCAGTACTTC
TRBJ2-3,TRBV5-1,-,many,CASSSGGQSLSTDTQYF,TGCGCCAGCAGCAGTGGAGGCCAGTCCCTCTCCACAGATACGCAGTATTTT
TRBJ2-7,TRBV7-9,TRBD2,-,CASSWGLAGTSSYEQYF,TGTGCCAGCAGCTGGGGACTAGCGGGAACAAGCTCCTACGAGCAGTACTTC
TRBJ2-7,TRBV28,-,few,CASSRGAGASYEQYF,TGTGCCAGCAGCCGAGGGGCAGGGGCCTCCTACGAGCAGTACTTC
TRBJ2-7,TRBV10-2,TRBD2,many,CASNQLAGDPHEQYF,TGCGCCAGCAACCAACTAGCGGGAGACCCCCACGAGCAGTACTTC
TRBJ2-5,TRBV4-2,-,many,CASSQGSYQETQYF,TGTGCCAGCAGCCAAGGCTCCTACCAAGAGACCCAGTACTTC
TRBJ2-5,TRBV12-3/TRBV12-4,TRBD2,-,CASSPGLAGVGETQYF,TGTGCCAGCAGTCCAGGACTAGCGGGAGTGGGAGAGACCCAGTACTTC
TRBJ2-1,TRBV24-1,-,-,CATSETVPSSYNEQFF,TGTGCCACCAGTGAGACCGTTCCAAGCTCCTACAATGAGCAGTTCTTC
TRBJ2-3,TRBV4-1,TRBD2,-,CASSRGTSGRRDTQYF,TGCGCCAGCAGCCGCGGGACTAGCGGGAGGAGGGATACGCAGTATTTT
TRBJ1-2,TRBV27,-,-,CANSSINYGYTF,TGTGCCAACAGTTCGATTAACTATGGCTACACCTTC
TRBJ2-3,TRBV6-6,-,many,CASSYAFLDTDTQYF,TGTGCCAGCAGTTACGCTTTCCTTGACACAGATACGCAGTATTTT
TRBJ1-6,TRBV2,-,many,CASAGLLRIHF,TGTGCCAGCGCGGGACTCCTTCGGATCCACTTT
TRBJ1-5,TRBV30,-,-,CAWSRVSGFSNQPQHF,TGTGCCTGGAGTAGGGTTTCGGGGTTCAGCAATCAGCCCCAGCATTTT
TRBJ1-3,TRBV28,TRBD1,-,CASTKTGRRNTIYF,TGTGCCAGCACCAAGACAGGGAGGAGAAACACCATATATTTT
TRBJ1-2,TRBV5-1,-,many,CASSLNPGAYGYTF,TGCGCCAGCAGCTTGAACCCCGGGGCGTATGGCTACACCTTC
TRBJ1-4,TRBV7-6,-,few,CASSHPRPDSRGKLFF,TGTGCCAGCAGCCACCCGCGGCCAGATTCTAGGGGAAAACTGTTTTTT
TRBJ2-1,TRBV29-1,TRBD2,few,CSVSGTSGTHNEQFF,TGCAGCGTTTCCGGGACTAGCGGGACACACAATGAGCAGTTCTTC
TRBJ2-1,TRBV7-9,TRBD1,many,CASSIAGTDLLEQFF,TGTGCCAGCAGCATTGCAGGGACAGATCTTCTAGAGCAGTTCTTC
TRBJ2-7,TRBV20-1,-,many,CSANPGASSYEQYF,TGCAGTGCTAACCCAGGGGCCTCATCCTACGAGCAGTACTTC
TRBJ2-1,TRBV20-1,TRBD1,many,CSASDRDDEQFF,TGCAGTGCTTCTGACAGGGATGATGAGCAGTTCTTC